A selection of T cell receptor beta chains follows, all from one sample in a study of HIV-infected patients and healthy controls. From the 5' RACE reads, TCRdb called clonotypes with MiXCR, one entry per CDR3 protein. The profile shows approximately 25,000 distinct CDR3 sequences, approximately 7.7% of them singletons. The specimen sequenced was blood. Receptors were obtained from an adult in good health. CDR3s include the opening cysteine and the closing phenylalanine or tryptophan. The order of the fields is clone size, D gene, J gene, V gene, CDR3 DNA, CDR3 protein. D genes are given only for firm matches. Size is omitted from some rows. Given values are once, few, many or a class for expanded clones.

abundance: many; d_gene: .; j_gene: TRBJ1-2; v_gene: TRBV6-5; CDR3nt: TGTGCCAGCAGACAGAGTTCTTATGGCTACACCTTC; CDR3aa: CASRQSSYGYTF
abundance: many; d_gene: TRBD2; j_gene: TRBJ2-3; v_gene: TRBV30; CDR3nt: TGTGCCTGGAGCGGGGGGGCCAGCCAGGCCCCGCAGACTACAGATACGCAGTATTTT; CDR3aa: CAWSGGASQAPQTTDTQYF
abundance: many; d_gene: .; j_gene: TRBJ2-4; v_gene: TRBV6-5; CDR3nt: TGTGCCAGCAGTCAACCGGGACTGCTAGCCAAAAACATTCAGTACTTC; CDR3aa: CASSQPGLLAKNIQYF
abundance: many; d_gene: .; j_gene: TRBJ1-1; v_gene: TRBV7-2; CDR3nt: TGTGCCAGCAGCTTAGGTGGGAGGGCTTTCTTT; CDR3aa: CASSLGGRAFF
abundance: many; d_gene: .; j_gene: TRBJ2-3; v_gene: TRBV7-2; CDR3nt: TGTGCCAGCAGCTTAGCGAGGTTATCTCGCACAGATACGCAGTATTTT; CDR3aa: CASSLARLSRTDTQYF
abundance: few; d_gene: TRBD1; j_gene: TRBJ1-4; v_gene: TRBV25-1; CDR3nt: TGTGCCAGCAGTGAGACCTGGGGGACAGGGGGCCGGCCATCGGATGAAAAACTGTTTTTT; CDR3aa: CASSETWGTGGRPSDEKLFF
abundance: many; d_gene: TRBD2; j_gene: TRBJ2-2; v_gene: TRBV2; CDR3nt: TGTGCCAGCAGCCGGACTAGCGGGGGGGCTTACACCGGGGAGCTGTTTTTT; CDR3aa: CASSRTSGGAYTGELFF
abundance: once; d_gene: .; j_gene: TRBJ1-2; v_gene: TRBV7-9; CDR3nt: TGTGCCAGCAGCTTAGATCAGGGCCTGATCGATGGCTACACCTTC; CDR3aa: CASSLDQGLIDGYTF
abundance: many; d_gene: .; j_gene: TRBJ1-1; v_gene: TRBV6-5; CDR3nt: TGTGCCAGCAGTTACTCAGACACAAGGACTGAAGCTTTCTTT; CDR3aa: CASSYSDTRTEAFF
abundance: .; d_gene: .; j_gene: TRBJ2-3; v_gene: TRBV12-3/TRBV12-4; CDR3nt: TGTGCCAGCAGTTTGACGGGGTCAGATACGCAGTATTTT; CDR3aa: CASSLTGSDTQYF
abundance: many; d_gene: .; j_gene: TRBJ2-7; v_gene: TRBV20-1; CDR3nt: TGCAGTGCCCCCCGCCCAACTTCCTACGAGCAGTACTTC; CDR3aa: CSAPRPTSYEQYF
abundance: many; d_gene: TRBD1; j_gene: TRBJ1-5; v_gene: TRBV6-2/TRBV6-3; CDR3nt: TGTGCCAGTAACGACAGGGCCCAGCCCCAGCATTTT; CDR3aa: CASNDRAQPQHF
abundance: many; d_gene: TRBD1; j_gene: TRBJ2-5; v_gene: TRBV28; CDR3nt: TGTGCAACCGGAGACAGGGCGCGAGAGACCCAGTACTTC; CDR3aa: CATGDRARETQYF
abundance: medium-sized; d_gene: .; j_gene: TRBJ1-5; v_gene: TRBV15; CDR3nt: TGTGCCACCAGCAGAGATTCCCACGCTGGCAATCAGCCCCAGCATTTT; CDR3aa: CATSRDSHAGNQPQHF
abundance: many; d_gene: .; j_gene: TRBJ2-5; v_gene: TRBV6-2/TRBV6-3; CDR3nt: TGTGCCAGCAGCCCAACGGCCACAGCAAGAGACGCCGGTGGGACCCAGTACTTC; CDR3aa: CASSPTATARDAGGTQYF
abundance: many; d_gene: .; j_gene: TRBJ1-2; v_gene: TRBV28; CDR3nt: TGTGCCAGCAGTTTACGAAGGAGCTATGGCTACACCTTC; CDR3aa: CASSLRRSYGYTF
abundance: many; d_gene: .; j_gene: TRBJ2-3; v_gene: TRBV14; CDR3nt: TGTGCCAGCAGCCAAGTGGTTAATGACCGCCGACCCACAGATACGCAGTATTTT; CDR3aa: CASSQVVNDRRPTDTQYF
abundance: .; d_gene: .; j_gene: TRBJ1-5; v_gene: TRBV10-2; CDR3nt: TGCGCCAGCAGCAACCGGGACGGTCAGCCCCAGCATTTT; CDR3aa: CASSNRDGQPQHF
abundance: many; d_gene: .; j_gene: TRBJ1-1; v_gene: TRBV7-9; CDR3nt: TGTGCCAGCAGCGTAGGGGTCCGACCTGAAGCTTTCTTT; CDR3aa: CASSVGVRPEAFF
abundance: .; d_gene: .; j_gene: TRBJ1-2; v_gene: TRBV12-3/TRBV12-4; CDR3nt: TGTGCCAGCGGTTCGACGGACAGCTCCCTAGAGGGCTACACCTTC; CDR3aa: CASGSTDSSLEGYTF
abundance: many; d_gene: .; j_gene: TRBJ2-1; v_gene: TRBV6-2/TRBV6-3; CDR3nt: TGTGCCAGCAGTCGACCGTCTCGCTCGTACAATGAGCAGTTCTTC; CDR3aa: CASSRPSRSYNEQFF
abundance: many; d_gene: .; j_gene: TRBJ1-2; v_gene: TRBV6-6; CDR3nt: TGTGCCAGCATCGAGGAGGGGTACGGCTACACCTTC; CDR3aa: CASIEEGYGYTF
abundance: many; d_gene: .; j_gene: TRBJ1-2; v_gene: TRBV29-1; CDR3nt: TGCAGCGTTGGGATGGGGGGCGGTGGCTACACCTTC; CDR3aa: CSVGMGGGGYTF
abundance: many; d_gene: TRBD1; j_gene: TRBJ2-7; v_gene: TRBV3-1; CDR3nt: TGTGCCAGCAGCCAGAGGGGACAGACTACTTACGAGCAGTACTTC; CDR3aa: CASSQRGQTTYEQYF
abundance: .; d_gene: TRBD1; j_gene: TRBJ1-5; v_gene: TRBV20-1; CDR3nt: TGCAGTGCTCGTAAACTCGGGACAGGGATTCAGCCCCAGCATTTT; CDR3aa: CSARKLGTGIQPQHF
abundance: .; d_gene: .; j_gene: TRBJ2-3; v_gene: TRBV9; CDR3nt: TGTGCCAGCAGCGTAGGGTTGACAGATACGCAGTATTTT; CDR3aa: CASSVGLTDTQYF
abundance: few; d_gene: .; j_gene: TRBJ1-4; v_gene: TRBV5-4; CDR3nt: TGTGCCAGCAGCTTGGCAGCTAATGAAAAACTGTTTTTT; CDR3aa: CASSLAANEKLFF
abundance: many; d_gene: TRBD1; j_gene: TRBJ2-3; v_gene: TRBV29-1; CDR3nt: TGCAGCGTTGAGGGGGGACAGGGAATTATAGCAAATACGCAGTATTTT; CDR3aa: CSVEGGQGIIANTQYF
abundance: few; d_gene: .; j_gene: TRBJ2-7; v_gene: TRBV3-1; CDR3nt: TGTGCCAGCAGCCAATTGACACGAGGAATACAGTACTTC; CDR3aa: CASSQLTRGIQYF
abundance: many; d_gene: .; j_gene: TRBJ2-7; v_gene: TRBV28; CDR3nt: TGTGCCAGCAGTTTAGAGGGCATCCGCCGCCCCTACGAGCAGTACTTC; CDR3aa: CASSLEGIRRPYEQYF
abundance: many; d_gene: .; j_gene: TRBJ1-5; v_gene: TRBV4-1; CDR3nt: TGCGCCAGCAGCCAAGAACTGGGTGGGGTCCCCATTAGCAATCAGCCCCAGCATTTT; CDR3aa: CASSQELGGVPISNQPQHF
abundance: few; d_gene: .; j_gene: TRBJ2-3; v_gene: TRBV6-6; CDR3nt: TGTGCCAGCAGCCCTGACCGGCATACAGATACGCAGTATTTT; CDR3aa: CASSPDRHTDTQYF
abundance: many; d_gene: .; j_gene: TRBJ2-6; v_gene: TRBV4-3; CDR3nt: TGCGCCAGCAGCCGGATACAGGGAACTGGGGCCAACGTCCTGACTTTC; CDR3aa: CASSRIQGTGANVLTF
abundance: many; d_gene: .; j_gene: TRBJ1-5; v_gene: TRBV5-6; CDR3nt: TGTGCCAGCAGTATCGTCAATCAGCCCCAGCATTTT; CDR3aa: CASSIVNQPQHF
abundance: many; d_gene: .; j_gene: TRBJ1-5; v_gene: TRBV4-3; CDR3nt: TGCGCCAGCAGCCAAGATTCCGGGTCGGATCAGCCCCAGCATTTT; CDR3aa: CASSQDSGSDQPQHF
abundance: few; d_gene: TRBD1; j_gene: TRBJ2-5; v_gene: TRBV19; CDR3nt: TGTGCCAGTAGTCCCCAGCGGGACAGGGGAGGAGAGACCCAGTACTTC; CDR3aa: CASSPQRDRGGETQYF
abundance: .; d_gene: .; j_gene: TRBJ2-5; v_gene: TRBV12-3/TRBV12-4; CDR3nt: TGTGCCAGCACCAAGACTGACCGGCCCGAGACCCAGTACTTC; CDR3aa: CASTKTDRPETQYF
abundance: .; d_gene: TRBD1; j_gene: TRBJ1-6; v_gene: TRBV12-3/TRBV12-4; CDR3nt: TGTGCCAGCAGTACAGGGGGAGTTTCACCCCTCCACTTT; CDR3aa: CASSTGGVSPLHF
abundance: many; d_gene: TRBD1; j_gene: TRBJ2-3; v_gene: TRBV7-2; CDR3nt: TGTGCCAGCAGCTTAAAGGCGGCAGGGGGCCGGGATACGCAGTATTTT; CDR3aa: CASSLKAAGGRDTQYF
abundance: medium-sized; d_gene: TRBD1; j_gene: TRBJ1-1; v_gene: TRBV5-6; CDR3nt: TGTGCCAGCAGCCTTAGGACAGGTGTGAACACTGAAGCTTTCTTT; CDR3aa: CASSLRTGVNTEAFF
abundance: .; d_gene: TRBD1; j_gene: TRBJ2-1; v_gene: TRBV14; CDR3nt: TGTGCCAGCAGCCAAGCACAGGGGCATGAGCAGTTCTTC; CDR3aa: CASSQAQGHEQFF
abundance: many; d_gene: TRBD2; j_gene: TRBJ2-3; v_gene: TRBV9; CDR3nt: TGTGCCAGCAGCCCCCCCGTTGAGCGGGGGGGTGGCACAGATACGCAGTATTTT; CDR3aa: CASSPPVERGGGTDTQYF
abundance: many; d_gene: .; j_gene: TRBJ1-1; v_gene: TRBV7-9; CDR3nt: TGTGCCAGCAGCTTAGACAGGTCAGACACTGAAGCTTTCTTT; CDR3aa: CASSLDRSDTEAFF
abundance: medium-sized; d_gene: .; j_gene: TRBJ1-2; v_gene: TRBV4-2; CDR3nt: TGTGCCAGCACCCCCCGGGAGACAGGCAGCCTTAACTATGGCTACACCTTC; CDR3aa: CASTPRETGSLNYGYTF
abundance: many; d_gene: .; j_gene: TRBJ1-3; v_gene: TRBV7-8; CDR3nt: TGTGCCAGCAGCTTCCAGCCCGGCGCTACGACTACCTCTGGAAACACCATATATTTT; CDR3aa: CASSFQPGATTTSGNTIYF
abundance: medium-sized; d_gene: .; j_gene: TRBJ1-1; v_gene: TRBV5-5; CDR3nt: TGTGCCAGCAGCTTGGGCCCCATTACAGGGCCTCCCCCCCCTGAAGCTTTCTTT; CDR3aa: CASSLGPITGPPPPEAFF
abundance: .; d_gene: .; j_gene: TRBJ1-1; v_gene: TRBV7-2; CDR3nt: TGTGCCAGCAGCTGGACTATGAACACTGAAGCTTTCTTT; CDR3aa: CASSWTMNTEAFF
abundance: many; d_gene: TRBD2; j_gene: TRBJ2-3; v_gene: TRBV7-9; CDR3nt: TGTGCCAGCAGCGCAATGGGACTAGCGGGGGGCACAGATACGCAGTATTTT; CDR3aa: CASSAMGLAGGTDTQYF
abundance: few; d_gene: .; j_gene: TRBJ2-3; v_gene: TRBV5-5; CDR3nt: TGTGCCAGCCTCCCGTCTAGCACAGATACGCAGTATTTT; CDR3aa: CASLPSSTDTQYF
abundance: many; d_gene: TRBD2; j_gene: TRBJ2-3; v_gene: TRBV7-2; CDR3nt: TGTGCCAGCAGCTCGGGACTAGCGGGGATCACAGATACGCAGTATTTT; CDR3aa: CASSSGLAGITDTQYF
abundance: many; d_gene: .; j_gene: TRBJ2-7; v_gene: TRBV14; CDR3nt: TGTGCCAGCAGCCCTCGGAGACAGAGTTACGAGCAGTACTTC; CDR3aa: CASSPRRQSYEQYF
abundance: many; d_gene: .; j_gene: TRBJ2-3; v_gene: TRBV12-5; CDR3nt: TGTGCTAGTGGTTTACTAAGACAGGGGAGGGGCACAGATACGCAGTATTTT; CDR3aa: CASGLLRQGRGTDTQYF
abundance: many; d_gene: .; j_gene: TRBJ2-1; v_gene: TRBV2; CDR3nt: TGTGCCAGCAGTGAACGGAGCGGGCCTTACAATGAGCAGTTCTTC; CDR3aa: CASSERSGPYNEQFF
abundance: few; d_gene: .; j_gene: TRBJ1-3; v_gene: TRBV27; CDR3nt: TGTGCCAGCAGTTTATCAGGGGTTTACTCTGGAAACACCATATATTTT; CDR3aa: CASSLSGVYSGNTIYF